The subject of this entry is one TCR beta chain. The length of the CDR3 is 20 residues. Germline V lookup: CDR1 LNHDA, CDR2 SQIVND (reference sequence). Losses at the gene ends were 3 bases for V and 0 bases for J; bases not matched to a gene: 17. The data were obtained in a study of shared T cell receptors in the human thymus. Profiled with immunoSEQ multiplex PCR; TCRdb holds only in-frame clones, not every one. The sample comprises 550,000 to 800,000 clones, approximately 83% of which are singletons, and approximately 0.01% rests with the top ten. These sequences were also reported in another study, on human thymus T cells. That paper notes: Obtained as resections during corrective heart surgery, the thymus tissue was then studied. Thymic repertoires overlap heavily among unrelated individuals, related research has reported.

What was sequenced was thymocytes. The V call is TRBV19, the J call TRBJ1-5, with TRBD1 matching over 7 bases. The receptor was isolated from a girl younger than two with a congenital heart defect. The CDR3 DNA sequence: TGTGCCAGTAGTATCTTACTCCGGGACAGATTGGAGGATAGCAATCAGCCCCAGCATTTT. Translating it yields CASSILLRDRLEDSNQPQHF.